Presented here are 14 T cell receptor beta chains from one specimen sequenced in a study of regulatory T cells in long-lasting Graves disease. Time point described: persistent/refractory GD, antithyroid drugs over 5 years with positive TRAb. PBMCs were the source of the RNA used for TCR sequencing. Arm-PCR of CDR3 regions with iRepertoire HTBI primers generated TCR beta libraries. Using its own MiXCR run on the multiplex PCR reads, TCRdb lists one record per CDR3 protein. Found here are some 470,000 distinct CDR3 sequences, 20% to 25% of them singletons; the top ten hold 6.5% to 9%. Sample: peripheral blood mononuclear cells (PBMCs), taken when the disease was refractory, from a patient treated with antithyroid drugs. These receptors came from a female donor with Graves disease.

This clonotype was seen many times. This chain connects TRBV6-1 to TRBJ2-5; TRBD1 agrees at 8 bases. The CDR3 contains 16 residues. Trimming took 8 bases from V and 2 from J; bases not matched to a gene: 13. Looked up from germline, CDR1 is MNHNS and CDR2 is SASEGT. This chain's CDR3 is CASASRAGTGQETQYF. In nucleotides, the CDR3 is TGTGCCAGCGCATCCCGTGCCGGGACAGGACAAGAGACCCAGTACTTC.

This clonotype was detected only a few times. The chain joins TRBV20-1 to TRBJ1-1, with 8 bases fitting TRBD1. The CDR3 is 14 residues long. V gave up 5 bases and J gave up 0 bases; unmatched junction bases: 5. Germline V gene lookup returns CDR1 DFQATT and CDR2 SNEGSKA (reference sequence). This CDR3 reads CSAEMGQVNTEAFF. The CDR3 coding sequence is TGCAGTGCTGAAATGGGACAGGTGAACACTGAAGCTTTCTTT.

The V call is TRBV4-3, the J call TRBJ1-1; D not resolved. Germline loops: CDR1 LGHNA, CDR2 YSLEER. V lost 3 bases and J lost 6, with 14 bases in between. The CDR3 totals 14 residues. The CDR3 bases are TGCGCCAGCAGCCAGGAACCGACGGGCGCTGAAGCTTTCTTT. Translating it yields CASSQEPTGAEAFF.

This clonotype was detected many times. The gene calls are TRBV6-5 and TRBJ2-5; the D is unclear. The CDR3 contains 16 residues. V was clipped by 4 bases and J by 3 bases, with 18 bases between them. Germline loops: CDR1 MNHEY, CDR2 SVGAGI. The CDR3: CASSFSDHNKKETQYF. The CDR3 DNA reads as TGTGCCAGCAGTTTCTCGGACCACAACAAAAAAGAGACCCAGTACTTC.

This clonotype was seen only a few times. The CDR3 here is CASSVGGSSNNEQFF. The CDR3 coding sequence is TGTGCCAGCAGCGTGGGGGGCTCTTCGAACAATGAGCAGTTCTTC. The chain links TRBV9 to TRBJ2-1; D is perhaps TRBD1 or TRBD2 (6 bases each). CDR1 and CDR2 (germline): SGDLS, YYNGEE. The CDR3 spans 15 residues. Trimming stripped 2 bases from V and 5 bases from J, with 14 bases between.

There are many counts of this clonotype. The chain employs TRBV7-2 and TRBJ2-7; D possibly corresponds to TRBD1 (6 bases). The germline V gene has CDR1 SGHTA and CDR2 FQGNSA. The germline V and J ends were trimmed by 5 bases and 3 bases, with 11 bases remaining between them. The CDR3 extends over 13 amino acids. The CDR3 sequence: CASSRSTGYEQYF. The CDR3 coding sequence is TGTGCCAGCAGCAGATCGACAGGCTACGAGCAGTACTTC.

Note on this clonotype: This may arise from a read error, as a much more abundant clone is one base away. The gene calls are TRBV28 and TRBJ1-5, with a tentative D call TRBD1 (5 bases). V shed 4 bases and J shed 0 bases, with 7 bases lying between them. This CDR3 is built from 14 residues. CDR1 is MDHEN and CDR2 is SYDVKM in the germline V gene. The CDR3 nucleotides read TGTGCCAGCAGTTGGGGGGGTAGCAATCAGCCCCAGCATTTT. Amino acid sequence: CASSWGGSNQPQHF. Filled out from reference TRBV28 and TRBJ1-5, the complete variable domain reads DVKVTQSSRYLVKRTGEKVFLECVQDMDHENMFWYRQDPGLGLRLIYFSYDVKMKEKGDIPEGYSVSREKKERFSLILESASTNQTSMYLCASSWGGSNQPQHFGDGTRLSIL.

The chain couples TRBV2 to TRBJ2-1; D is unresolved. The CDR3 consists of 15 residues. The germline V and J ends were trimmed by 6 bases and 2 bases, with 14 bases remaining between them. Germline V gives CDR1 SNHLY, CDR2 FYNNEI. CDR3 in DNA: TGTGCCAGCAGAAAACTACTCATTGCCTACAATGAGCAGTTCTTC. It yields the protein CASRKLLIAYNEQFF.

This clonotype has more than one count but fewer than ten. This chain uses TRBV29-1 with TRBJ2-7; a possible D gene is TRBD1 (5 bases). Germline CDR1 reads SQVTM; CDR2 reads ANQGSEA. V was pared by 4 bases and J by 2 bases, with 12 bases between. The CDR3 spans 13 residues. The CDR3: CSVVGRGTYEQYF. The CDR3 region has the DNA TGCAGCGTTGTTGGTAGGGGTACCTACGAGCAGTACTTC.

This clonotype was counted ten times or more. The chain has TRBV6-5 and TRBJ2-7, with D perhaps matching TRBD2 (5 bases). Per the germline V gene, CDR1 is MNHEY and CDR2 is SVGAGI. The CDR3 totals 15 residues. Trimming left V 2 bases short and J 0 bases short, with 11 bases between. The CDR3 DNA is TGTGCCAGCAGTTACGAGGGTCGTAGCTCCTACGAGCAGTACTTC. Translation: CASSYEGRSSYEQYF.

This clonotype was counted ten times or more. Written as DNA, the CDR3 is TGTGCCAGCAGCTTAAACGCCCCGAACACTGAAGCTTTCTTT. Translating it yields CASSLNAPNTEAFF. The rearrangement links TRBV7-8 to TRBJ1-1; D is undetermined. CDR3 length: 14 amino acids. Trimming cost V 2 bases and J 1 base, with 8 bases left between them. Germline CDR1 is SGHVS and CDR2 is FQNEAQ.

This clonotype was recorded a few times. V is TRBV7-9 and J is TRBJ2-7; TRBD1 might be the D (6 bases). V lost 5 bases and J 2 bases, leaving 10 bases between the germline ends. CDR1 and CDR2 from the germline V gene are SEHNR and FQNEAQ (reference sequence). The CDR3 spans 13 residues. The CDR3 sequence: CASSIQGTYEQYF. DNA for the CDR3: TGTGCCAGCAGCATACAGGGTACCTACGAGCAGTACTTC.

For this clonotype: One end of the junction varies from germline; a read error may be responsible. This chain connects TRBV28 to TRBJ1-2; 7 bases match TRBD1. Germline CDR1 and CDR2: MDHEN and SYDVKM. This CDR3 spans 13 amino acids. The CDR3 here is CASSATGFYGHTF. CDR3 DNA: TGTGCCAGCAGTGCGACAGGGTTCTATGGCCACACCTTC.

In this sample, this clonotype turned up many times. This rearrangement joins TRBV2 to TRBJ1-5; no clear D. CDR3 size: 14 residues. V was pared by 7 bases and J by 5 bases, with 15 bases between. CDR1 and CDR2 from the germline V gene are SNHLY and FYNNEI. The CDR3, as DNA: TGTGCCAGCACCCTCCAGGATTCTTATCAGCCCCAGCATTTT. Its protein is CASTLQDSYQPQHF.